The 14 T cell receptor beta chains listed next were all sequenced from one sample in a study of blood T cells in healthy people across ages. A second roughly 6 to 12 cycle PCR used barcoded and J-beta primers. TCRdb reprocessed the 5' RACE reads via MiXCR and lists one record per CDR3 protein. The data show just under 900,000 distinct CDR3 sequences, around 28% seen once. The sample was blood. These receptors were collected from a woman older than 75 in good health.

With respect to this clonotype: Being one base from a much bigger clone, this may be a read error. J is TRBJ2-7 and V is TRBV2; D perhaps matches TRBD2 (5 bases). CDR3 length equals 12 residues. Germline assignment: CDR1 SNHLY and CDR2 FYNNEI. The V gene lost 7 bases and the J gene lost 2 bases, with 9 bases spanning the gap. The CDR3 DNA sequence: TGTGCCAGCAACGGGGTCGCCTACGAGCAGTACTTC. It specifies CASNGVAYEQYF.

The chain recombines TRBV15 with TRBJ1-4; 9 nucleotides match TRBD1. The CDR3 runs to 15 residues. Germline V gene data show CDR1 as LNHNV and CDR2 as YYDKDF (reference sequence). Unmatched junction bases numbered 5, after V lost 5 bases and J lost 4 bases. CDR3 protein: CATSALDRGNEKLFF. DNA of the CDR3: TGTGCCACCAGCGCCTTGGACAGGGGTAATGAAAAACTGTTTTTT.

As regards this clonotype: This may stem from a read error, because a much larger clone lies one nucleotide away. The V and J genes are TRBV25-1 and TRBJ1-2; TRBD1 might be the D (5 bases). Germline V gives CDR1 MGHDK, CDR2 SYGVNS. The CDR3 is 13 amino acids. V lost 2 bases and J lost 8, with 12 bases in between. The CDR3 spells CASSETREKGYTF. The CDR3 nucleotides are TGTGCCAGCAGTGAAACCAGGGAGAAAGGCTACACCTTC.

The chain joins TRBV7-2 to TRBJ2-3, with TRBD2 identical over 7 bases. Looked up from germline, CDR1 is SGHTA and CDR2 is FQGNSA. The CDR3 length is 15 residues. In DNA, the CDR3 is TGTGCTGCCGCGGCCCAGGCGGGGGTCCTGGATACGCAGTATTTT. It yields the protein CAAAAQAGVLDTQYF. The full variable domain, its missing parts supplied by reference TRBV7-2 and TRBJ2-3, is GAGVSQSPSNKVTEKGKDVELRCDPISGHTALYWYRQSLGQGLEFLIYFQGNSAPDKSGLPSDRFSAERTGGSVSTLTIQRTQQEDSAVYLCAAAAQAGVLDTQYFGPGTRLTVL.

This clonotype occurred many times. The CDR3 is CASSNIAGGTDTQYF. The CDR3 DNA follows: TGCGCCAGCAGTAATATAGCGGGGGGCACAGATACGCAGTATTTT. The gene calls are TRBV5-1 and TRBJ2-3; TRBD2 matches at 9 bases. Germline V CDR1 and CDR2: SGHRS, YFSETQ. The trim removed 5 bases at V and 1 base at J, leaving 5 bases unmatched. CDR3 length: 15 residues.

There are many counts of this clonotype. The chain uses TRBV6-2 or TRBV6-3 and TRBJ2-3, with D hard to call. V was shortened by 2 bases and J by 6 bases, with 3 bases between the two germline ends. From germline, CDR1 is MNHEY and CDR2 SVGEGT. This CDR3 has 11 residues. The chain's CDR3 is CASSYVDTQYF. CDR3 coding DNA: TGTGCCAGCAGTTACGTCGATACGCAGTATTTT.

This clonotype was detected ten times or more. This chain uses TRBV12-3 or TRBV12-4 with TRBJ1-2; the match to TRBD1 covers 7 bases. V shed 6 bases and J 8 bases; nucleotides not matched to a gene: 12. The CDR3 contains 14 residues. CDR3 nucleotide sequence: TGTGCCAGCAGAGTAGGGGGCGCGGGACAGGGCTACACCTTC. This translates into CASRVGGAGQGYTF.

This clonotype came up a few times. This rearrangement joins TRBV5-1 to TRBJ2-5; TRBD1 agrees at 8 bases. V was pared by 0 bases and J by 4 bases, with 5 bases of the junction left unmatched. The CDR3 runs 15 residues. CDR1 is SGHRS, CDR2 YFSETQ, per germline. This chain's CDR3 is CASSLGQGLIETQYF. CDR3 coding DNA: TGCGCCAGCAGCTTGGGACAGGGGCTCATAGAGACCCAGTACTTC.

A word on this clonotype: One junction end does not reproduce the germline sequence, and a read error may be involved. The rearrangement uses TRBV20-1 and TRBJ2-7; D is uncertain. The DNA end is more similar to TRBJ2-5, so the J call may be wrong. The CDR3 is 11 residues long. Per germline, CDR1 DFQATT and CDR2 SNEGSKA (reference sequence). The CDR3 loop is CNALGFETQYF. CDR3 in DNA: TGCAATGCTCTGGGTTTTGAGACCCAGTACTTC.

This clonotype was recorded a few times. The chain has TRBV6-2 or TRBV6-3 and TRBJ1-1; 8 nucleotides align to TRBD1. Trimming took 6 bases from V and 6 from J; bases not matched to a gene: 12. Germline V CDR1 and CDR2: MNHEY, SVGEGT. The CDR3 has 15 amino acids. The CDR3 loop reads CASSWTGPLRAEAFF. DNA for the CDR3: TGTGCCAGCAGCTGGACAGGGCCCCTACGGGCTGAAGCTTTCTTT.

J is TRBJ2-3 and V is TRBV7-8; the match to TRBD2 covers 8 bases. The CDR3 contains 18 residues. CDR1 and CDR2 (germline): SGHVS, FQNEAQ. Unmatched junction bases numbered 13, after V lost 3 bases and J lost 2 bases. This CDR3 reads CASSLSTIAGSPTDTQYF. CDR3 in DNA: TGTGCCAGCAGCTTGTCGACCATAGCGGGGAGCCCCACAGATACGCAGTATTTT.

On this clonotype: The junction departs from the called germline gene at one end, perhaps through a read error. The DNA of the CDR3 is TGTGCCAGCAGTTTCGGCGGGTCATGGATGGAGACCCGGTACTTC. Translation gives CASSFGGSWMETRYF. J is TRBJ2-5 and V is TRBV27; weak D call: TRBD2 (5 bases). The CDR3 runs 15 residues. CDR1 is MNHEY, CDR2 SMNVEV, per germline (reference sequence).

This clonotype was seen a handful of times. Possible read error: a much larger clone is one base away. The chain carries TRBV7-2 and TRBJ2-5; TRBD1 matches at 10 bases. Germline CDR1 reads SGHTA; CDR2 reads FQGNSA. The length of the CDR3 is 17 residues. The V segment lost 5 bases and the J segment 11 bases; nucleotides outside the gene matches: 20. The CDR3 region is CASSRQPGQGWNNEQYF. Here the CDR3 DNA reads TGTGCCAGCAGCCGACAACCGGGACAGGGGTGGAACAATGAGCAGTACTTC.

This clonotype was found a few times. V and J are TRBV5-1 and TRBJ1-1, with 7 bases that match TRBD1. Germline V gene lookup returns CDR1 SGHRS and CDR2 YFSETQ. The CDR3 is 13 residues long. V gave up 4 bases and J gave up 4 bases; unmatched junction bases: 4. In nucleotides, the CDR3 is TGCGCCAGCAGCAGGGACAGTGGCACTGAAGCTTTCTTT. Protein product: CASSRDSGTEAFF.